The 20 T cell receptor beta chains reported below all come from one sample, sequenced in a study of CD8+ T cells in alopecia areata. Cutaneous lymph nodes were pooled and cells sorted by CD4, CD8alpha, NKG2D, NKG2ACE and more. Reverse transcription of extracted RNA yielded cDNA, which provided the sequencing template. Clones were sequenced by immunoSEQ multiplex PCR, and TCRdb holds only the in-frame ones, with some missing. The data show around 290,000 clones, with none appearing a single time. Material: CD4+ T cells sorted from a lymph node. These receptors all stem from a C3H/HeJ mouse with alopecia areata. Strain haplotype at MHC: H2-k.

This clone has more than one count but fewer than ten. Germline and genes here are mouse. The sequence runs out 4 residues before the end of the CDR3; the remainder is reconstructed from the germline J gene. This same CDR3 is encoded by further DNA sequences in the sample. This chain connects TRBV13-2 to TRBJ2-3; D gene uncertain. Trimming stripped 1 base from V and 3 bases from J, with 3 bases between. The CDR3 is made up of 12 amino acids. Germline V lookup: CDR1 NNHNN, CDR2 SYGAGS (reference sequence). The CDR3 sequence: CASGDWAETLYF. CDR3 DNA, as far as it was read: TGTGCCAGCGGTGATTGGGCAGAA.

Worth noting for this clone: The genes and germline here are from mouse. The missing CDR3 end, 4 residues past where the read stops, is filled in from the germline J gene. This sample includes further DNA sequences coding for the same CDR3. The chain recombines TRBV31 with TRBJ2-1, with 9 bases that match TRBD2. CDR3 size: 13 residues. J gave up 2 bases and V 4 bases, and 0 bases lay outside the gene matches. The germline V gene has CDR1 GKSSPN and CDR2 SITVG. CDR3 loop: CAWTGGDYAEQFF. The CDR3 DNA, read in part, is TGTGCCTGGACTGGGGGGGACTATGCT.

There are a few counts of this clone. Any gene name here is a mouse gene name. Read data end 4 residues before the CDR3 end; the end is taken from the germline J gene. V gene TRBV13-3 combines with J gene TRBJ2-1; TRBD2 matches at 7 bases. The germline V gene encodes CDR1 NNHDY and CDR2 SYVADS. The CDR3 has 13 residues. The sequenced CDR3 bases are TGTGCCAGCAGTGATGCGGGGGGGGCT. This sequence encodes CASSDAGGA. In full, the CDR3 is CASSDAGGAEQFF.

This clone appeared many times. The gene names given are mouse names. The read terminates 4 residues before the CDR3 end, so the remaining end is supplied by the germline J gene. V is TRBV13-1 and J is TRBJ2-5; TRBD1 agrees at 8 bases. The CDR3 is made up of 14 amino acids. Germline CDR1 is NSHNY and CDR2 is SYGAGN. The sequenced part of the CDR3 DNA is TGTGCCAGCAGTCCCCAGGGGGCCGAAGAC. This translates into CASSPQGAED. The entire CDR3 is CASSPQGAEDTQYF.

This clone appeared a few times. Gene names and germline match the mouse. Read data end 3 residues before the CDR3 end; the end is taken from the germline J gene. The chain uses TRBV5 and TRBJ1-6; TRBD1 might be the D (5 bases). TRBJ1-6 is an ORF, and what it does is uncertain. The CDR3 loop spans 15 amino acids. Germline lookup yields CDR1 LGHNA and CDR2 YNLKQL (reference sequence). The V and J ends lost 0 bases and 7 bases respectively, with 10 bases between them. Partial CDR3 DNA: TGTGCCAGCAGCCAAGACAGGGTCGGAAATTCGCCC. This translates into CASSQDRVGNSP. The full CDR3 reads CASSQDRVGNSPLYF.

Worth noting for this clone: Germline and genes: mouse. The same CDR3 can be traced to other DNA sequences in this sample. The CDR3 bases that were read are TGTGCCAGCCGGACTGGTAACTATGCT. Encoded protein: CASRTGNYA. The whole CDR3 is CASRTGNYAEQFF. V gene TRBV19 combines with J gene TRBJ2-1; 7 nucleotides match TRBD2. The DNA ends 4 residues before the CDR3 does, and the rest of the CDR3 is filled in from the germline J gene. There are 13 residues in the CDR3. The germline gives CDR1 FNHDT, CDR2 SITEND (reference sequence). V lost 7 bases and J lost 0; bases outside the gene matches: 1. The full variable domain, rest sourced from reference TRBV19 and TRBJ2-1, is GGIITQTPKFLIGQEGQKLTLKCQQNFNHDTMYWYRQDSGKGLRLIYYSITENDLQKGDLSEGYDASREKKSSFSLTVTSAQKNEMAVFLCASRTGNYAEQFFGPGTRLTVL.

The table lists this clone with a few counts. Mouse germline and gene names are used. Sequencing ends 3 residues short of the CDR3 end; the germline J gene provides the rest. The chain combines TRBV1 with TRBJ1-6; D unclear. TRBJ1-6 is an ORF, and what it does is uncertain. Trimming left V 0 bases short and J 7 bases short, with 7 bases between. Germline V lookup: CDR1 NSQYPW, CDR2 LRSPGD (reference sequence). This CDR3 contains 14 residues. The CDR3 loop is CTCSADRWNSPLYF. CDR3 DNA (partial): TGCACCTGCAGTGCAGATCGCTGGAATTCGCCC.

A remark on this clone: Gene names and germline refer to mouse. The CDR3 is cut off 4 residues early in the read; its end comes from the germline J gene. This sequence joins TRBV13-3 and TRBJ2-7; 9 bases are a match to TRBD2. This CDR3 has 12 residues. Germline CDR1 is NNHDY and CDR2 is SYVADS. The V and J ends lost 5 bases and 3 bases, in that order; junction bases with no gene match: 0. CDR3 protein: CASRGLGYEQYF. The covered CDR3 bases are TGTGCCAGCAGGGGACTGGGCTAT.

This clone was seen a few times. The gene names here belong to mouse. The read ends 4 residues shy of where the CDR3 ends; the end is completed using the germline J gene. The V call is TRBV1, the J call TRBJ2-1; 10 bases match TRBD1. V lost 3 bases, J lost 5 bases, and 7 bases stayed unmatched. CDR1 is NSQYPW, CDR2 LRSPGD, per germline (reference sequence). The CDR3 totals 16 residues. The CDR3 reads CTCSAPGTGAHAEQFF. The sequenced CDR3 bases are TGCACCTGCAGTGCGCCCGGGACAGGGGCCCATGCT.

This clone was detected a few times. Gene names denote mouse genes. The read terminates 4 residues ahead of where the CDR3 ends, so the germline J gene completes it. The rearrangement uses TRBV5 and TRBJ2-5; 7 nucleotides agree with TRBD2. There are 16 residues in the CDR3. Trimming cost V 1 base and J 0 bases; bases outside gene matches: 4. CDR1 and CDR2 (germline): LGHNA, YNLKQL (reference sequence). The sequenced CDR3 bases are TGTGCCAGCAGCCAAGTCCTGGGGGACAACCAAGAC. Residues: CASSQVLGDNQD. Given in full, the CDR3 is CASSQVLGDNQDTQYF.

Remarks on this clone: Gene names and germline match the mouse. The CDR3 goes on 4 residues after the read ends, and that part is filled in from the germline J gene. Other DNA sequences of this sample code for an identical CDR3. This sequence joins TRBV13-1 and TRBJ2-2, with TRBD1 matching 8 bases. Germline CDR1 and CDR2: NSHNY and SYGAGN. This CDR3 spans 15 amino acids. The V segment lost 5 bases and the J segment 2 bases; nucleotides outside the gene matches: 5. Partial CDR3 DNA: TGTGCCAGCAGCCGTCAGGGGGCGAACACCGGG. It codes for CASSRQGANTG. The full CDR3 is CASSRQGANTGQLYF.

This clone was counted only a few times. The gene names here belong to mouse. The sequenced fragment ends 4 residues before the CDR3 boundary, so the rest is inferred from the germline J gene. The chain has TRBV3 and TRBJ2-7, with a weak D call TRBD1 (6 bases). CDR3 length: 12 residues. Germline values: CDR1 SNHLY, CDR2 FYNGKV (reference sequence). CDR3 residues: CASSADRYEQYF. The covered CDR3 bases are TGTGCCAGCAGCGCGGACAGATAT.

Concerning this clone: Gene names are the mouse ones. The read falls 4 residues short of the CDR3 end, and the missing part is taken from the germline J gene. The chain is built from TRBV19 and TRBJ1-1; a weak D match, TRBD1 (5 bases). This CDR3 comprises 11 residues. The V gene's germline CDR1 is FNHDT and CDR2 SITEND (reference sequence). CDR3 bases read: TGTGCCAGCGCCAGGGCCCCA. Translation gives CASARAP. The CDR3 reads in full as CASARAPEVFF.

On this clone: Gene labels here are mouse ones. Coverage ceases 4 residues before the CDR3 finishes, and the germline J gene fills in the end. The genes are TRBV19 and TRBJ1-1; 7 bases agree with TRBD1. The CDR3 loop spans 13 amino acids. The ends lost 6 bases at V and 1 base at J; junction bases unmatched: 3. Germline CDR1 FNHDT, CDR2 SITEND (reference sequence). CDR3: CASIRGRNTEVFF. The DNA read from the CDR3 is TGTGCCAGCATCAGGGGGAGAAACACA.

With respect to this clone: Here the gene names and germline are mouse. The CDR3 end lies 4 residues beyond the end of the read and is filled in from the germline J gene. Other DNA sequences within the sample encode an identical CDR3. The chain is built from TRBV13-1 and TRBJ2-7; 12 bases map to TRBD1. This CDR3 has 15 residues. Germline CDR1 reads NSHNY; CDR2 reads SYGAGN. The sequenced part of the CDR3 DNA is TGTGCCAGCAGTGATGAGGGGACAGGGGGCGAT. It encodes CASSDEGTGGD. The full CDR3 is CASSDEGTGGDEQYF.

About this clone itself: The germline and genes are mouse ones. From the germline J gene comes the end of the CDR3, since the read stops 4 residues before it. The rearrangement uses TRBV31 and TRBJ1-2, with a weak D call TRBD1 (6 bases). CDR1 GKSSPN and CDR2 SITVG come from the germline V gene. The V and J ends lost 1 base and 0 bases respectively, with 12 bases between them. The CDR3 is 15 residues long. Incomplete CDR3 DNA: TGTGCCTGGAGTCCTCCGACAGGTACAAACTCC. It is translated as CAWSPPTGTNS. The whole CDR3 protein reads CAWSPPTGTNSDYTF. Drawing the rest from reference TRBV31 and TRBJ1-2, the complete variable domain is AQTIHQWPVAEIKAVGSPLSLGCTIKGKSSPNLYWYWQATGGTLQQLFYSITVGQVESVVQLNLSASRPKDDQFILSTEKLLLSHSGFYLCAWSPPTGTNSDYTFGSGTRLLVI.

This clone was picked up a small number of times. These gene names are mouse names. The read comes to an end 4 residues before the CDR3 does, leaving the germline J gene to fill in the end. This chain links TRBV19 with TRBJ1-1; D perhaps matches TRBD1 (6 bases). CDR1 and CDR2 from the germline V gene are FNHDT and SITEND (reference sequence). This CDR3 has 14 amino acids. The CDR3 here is CASRTEKGHPEVFF. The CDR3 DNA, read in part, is TGTGCCAGCAGAACCGAAAAGGGACATCCA. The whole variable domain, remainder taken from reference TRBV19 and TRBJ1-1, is GGIITQTPKFLIGQEGQKLTLKCQQNFNHDTMYWYRQDSGKGLRLIYYSITENDLQKGDLSEGYDASREKKSSFSLTVTSAQKNEMAVFLCASRTEKGHPEVFFGKGTRLTVV.

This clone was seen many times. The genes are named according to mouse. The CDR3 DNA, read in part, is TGTGCCAGCAGTATGCAGGGGGCGCGCTCC. Its protein is CASSMQGARS. The CDR3 in full is CASSMQGARSDYTF. This chain links TRBV19 with TRBJ1-2; 8 bases match TRBD1. The CDR3 end falls 4 residues outside the read, so it is completed with the germline J gene. J gave up 4 bases and V 2 bases, and 4 bases lay outside the gene matches. CDR3 length equals 14 residues. Germline loops: CDR1 FNHDT, CDR2 SITEND (reference sequence).

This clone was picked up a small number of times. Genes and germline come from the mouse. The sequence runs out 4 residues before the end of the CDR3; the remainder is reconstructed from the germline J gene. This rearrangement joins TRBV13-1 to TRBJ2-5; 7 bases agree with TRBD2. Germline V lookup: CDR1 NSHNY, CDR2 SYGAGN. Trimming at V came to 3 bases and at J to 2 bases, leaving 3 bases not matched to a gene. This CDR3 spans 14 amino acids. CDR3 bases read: TGTGCCAGCAGTGTCCCTGGGGGCCAAGAC. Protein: CASSVPGGQD. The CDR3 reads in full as CASSVPGGQDTQYF.

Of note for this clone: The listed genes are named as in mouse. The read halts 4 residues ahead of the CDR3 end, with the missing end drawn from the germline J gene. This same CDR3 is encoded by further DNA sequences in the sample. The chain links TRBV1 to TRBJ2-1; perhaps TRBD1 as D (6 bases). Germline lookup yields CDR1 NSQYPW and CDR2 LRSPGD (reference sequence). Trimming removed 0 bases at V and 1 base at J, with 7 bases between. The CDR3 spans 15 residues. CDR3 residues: CTCSAEGQNYAEQFF. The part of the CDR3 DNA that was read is TGCACCTGCAGTGCAGAAGGACAGAACTATGCT.